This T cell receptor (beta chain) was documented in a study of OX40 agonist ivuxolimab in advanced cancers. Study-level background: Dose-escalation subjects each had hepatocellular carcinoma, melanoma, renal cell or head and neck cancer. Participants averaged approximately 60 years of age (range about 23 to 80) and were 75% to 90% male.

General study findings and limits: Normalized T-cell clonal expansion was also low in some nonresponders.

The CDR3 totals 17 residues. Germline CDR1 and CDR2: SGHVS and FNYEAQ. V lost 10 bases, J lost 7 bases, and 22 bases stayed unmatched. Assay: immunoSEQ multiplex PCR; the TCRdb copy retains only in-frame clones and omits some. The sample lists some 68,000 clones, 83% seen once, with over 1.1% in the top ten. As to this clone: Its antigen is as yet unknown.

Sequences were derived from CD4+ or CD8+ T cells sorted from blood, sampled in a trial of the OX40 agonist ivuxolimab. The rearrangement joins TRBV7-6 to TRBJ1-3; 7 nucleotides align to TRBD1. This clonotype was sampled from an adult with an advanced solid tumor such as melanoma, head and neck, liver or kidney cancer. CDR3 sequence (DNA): TGTGCCACCTCCAAACCCCTCCGAGACAGGGTGTGGAACACCATATATTTT. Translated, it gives CATSKPLRDRVWNTIYF. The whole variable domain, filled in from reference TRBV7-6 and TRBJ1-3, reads GAGVSQSPRYKVTKRGQDVALRCDPISGHVSLYWYRQALGQGPEFLTYFNYEAQQDKSGLPNDRFSAERPEGSISTLTIQRTEQRDSAMYRCATSKPLRDRVWNTIYFGEGSWLTVV.